This is a list of T cell receptor beta chains from one sample in a study of preoperative IRX-2 immunotherapy in early breast cancer. Here immunoSEQ multiplex PCR was the method, and the copy in TCRdb shows in-frame clones only, minus some. In the table there are some 35,000 clones, around four fifths of which are singletons. This sample comprised lymph node tissue, obtained after IRX-2 immunotherapy. The receptors were gathered from a human donor with breast cancer. Each CDR3 is given with its conserved first and last residue. The D gene is left open where the match is weak. A clone size is listed for some rows: how often the clone was seen (once, few, many), or a class if it is expanded.

>TRBV6-8|TRBD2|TRBJ2-7|-
TGTGCCAGCAGTGTGCCTAGCGGGGGGGCCCACGAGCAGTACTTC
CASSVPSGGAHEQYF
>TRBV28|-|TRBJ1-1|-
TGTGCCAGCAGTTTAAGTTGGACTGAAGCTTTCTTT
CASSLSWTEAFF
>TRBV28|-|TRBJ1-1|-
TGTGCCAGCAGTTTGTCCCCCTGGGACACTGAAGCTTTCTTT
CASSLSPWDTEAFF
>TRBV6-8|TRBD2|TRBJ2-3|-
TGTGCCAGCACCACAGGGCGGGAGGTCGCAGATACGCAGTATTTT
CASTTGREVADTQYF
>TRBV11-3|-|TRBJ1-3|once
TGTGCCAGCAGCTTGGACAGCAACTCTGGAAACACCATATATTTT
CASSLDSNSGNTIYF
>TRBV30|-|TRBJ1-1|-
TGTGCCTGGAGCCCCCTTTTTGAGGGAACCAACACTGAAGCTTTCTTT
CAWSPLFEGTNTEAFF
>TRBV6-8|TRBD1|TRBJ2-7|-
TGTGCCAGCAGCCTGAACCGGGACAGCACCTACGAGCAGTACTTC
CASSLNRDSTYEQYF
>TRBV30|TRBD1|TRBJ1-2|-
TGTGCCTGGAGTCCAGGGGGAGCAGACTATGGCTACACCTTC
CAWSPGGADYGYTF
>TRBV23-1|-|TRBJ1-2|-
TGCGCCAGCAGCCAAGAACGGGACCTCTCCTATGGCTACACCTTC
CASSQERDLSYGYTF
>TRBV7-1|TRBD2|TRBJ2-3|once
TGTGCCAGCAGCTCGACTAGCCCAGATACGCAGTATTTT
CASSSTSPDTQYF
>TRBV5-1|-|TRBJ2-3|-
TGCGCCAGCAGCTTGGTGGTCAGGGACACAGATACGCAGTATTTT
CASSLVVRDTDTQYF
>TRBV6-8|-|TRBJ1-4|-
TGTGCCAGCAGCTCGGGGGGCTCCAATGAAAAACTGTTTTTT
CASSSGGSNEKLFF
>TRBV29-1|-|TRBJ1-6|-
TGCAGCGTATCGCCGGGGCTTAATTCACCCCTCCACTTT
CSVSPGLNSPLHF
>TRBV19|TRBD1|TRBJ1-1|-
TGTGCCACTACTTCCGGACAGGGGAACACTGAAGCTTTCTTT
CATTSGQGNTEAFF
>TRBV6-8|TRBD1|TRBJ2-6|-
TGTGCCAGCAGGGGGACAGACTCTGGGTTCGGCGTCCTGACTTTC
CASRGTDSGFGVLTF
>TRBV28|-|TRBJ1-6|-
TGTGCCAGCGGACGGAACTATAATTCACCCCTCCACTTT
CASGRNYNSPLHF
>TRBV7-6|-|TRBJ1-4|once
TGTGCCAGCAGCTTAGAGGGGGGGCATAACGAAAAACTGTTTTTT
CASSLEGGHNEKLFF
>TRBV19|-|TRBJ1-2|-
TGTGCCAGTAGTATCCAGAGGACTAACTATGGCTACACCTTC
CASSIQRTNYGYTF
>TRBV7-5|-|TRBJ1-6|-
TGTGCCAGCAGCCCCAGTTCCCCACAGGGAAGATCACCCCTCCACTTT
CASSPSSPQGRSPLHF
>TRBV6-8|-|TRBJ2-6|-
TGTGCCAGCAGTTACGGGACACCCTCTGGGGCCAACGTCCTGACTTTC
CASSYGTPSGANVLTF
>TRBV11-3|-|TRBJ1-2|-
TGTGCCAGCAGCTTGATACAGGAAATGTATGGCTACACCTTC
CASSLIQEMYGYTF